The 25 T cell receptor beta chains in this list originate from one sample, sequenced in a study of regulatory T cells in long-lasting Graves disease. Noted time point: newly diagnosed GD, antithyroid drugs for less than 3 months. The TCR library was made from RNA extracted from PBMCs. Building of the TCR beta libraries involved iRepertoire HTBI primers and Arm-PCR of CDR3 regions. TCRdb re-analysed the multiplex PCR reads in MiXCR, keeping a single row per CDR3 protein. Among approximately 400,000 distinct CDR3 sequences listed, 10% to 15% were seen once. These same records also appear under a second study, on T cells in Graves' hyperthyroidism and ophthalmopathy.

Sequenced material: peripheral blood mononuclear cells (PBMCs), taken at new diagnosis, from a patient treated with antithyroid drugs. These TCRs come from a woman aged 18-29 years with Graves disease.

This clonotype was picked up many times. This chain uses TRBV10-3 with TRBJ2-3, with 10 positions matching TRBD2. The V segment lost 3 bases and the J segment 5 bases; nucleotides outside the gene matches: 8. Germline assignment: CDR1 ENHRY and CDR2 SYGVKD. This CDR3 has 16 amino acids. CDR3 DNA sequence: TGTGCCATCAGTGATATACTAGCGGGAAAGGTAGATACGCAGTATTTT. This sequence encodes CAISDILAGKVDTQYF.

The table lists this clonotype with many counts. This chain links TRBV5-1 with TRBJ2-1; the D is unclear. The CDR3 is 15 residues long. Trimming shortened V by 7 bases and J by 0 bases, and 14 bases separated the two germline ends. Germline CDR1 and CDR2: SGHRS and YFSETQ. CDR3 in DNA: TGCGCCAGCCTAATCGACCCGAGCTCCTACAATGAGCAGTTCTTC. Translated: CASLIDPSSYNEQFF.

This clonotype has ten or more counts. The rearrangement links TRBV27 to TRBJ2-3; 11 bases are shared with TRBD2. Trimming took 7 bases from V and 3 from J; bases not matched to a gene: 12. The CDR3 spans 17 residues. The germline V gene has CDR1 MNHEY and CDR2 SMNVEV (reference sequence). The CDR3 DNA reads TGTGCCAGCAACTCTATAGCGGGGGGGGGGAGGACAGATACGCAGTATTTT. Its translation: CASNSIAGGGRTDTQYF.

This clonotype showed up just a few times. This chain joins TRBV19 and TRBJ2-3; D not resolved. Trimming removed 3 bases from V and 5 bases from J, with 3 bases in between. CDR1 is LNHDA and CDR2 is SQIVND in the germline V gene (reference sequence). CDR3 length equals 11 residues. The CDR3 DNA is TGTGCCAGTAGTATGGGAGATACGCAGTATTTT. This sequence encodes CASSMGDTQYF.

In this sample, this clonotype turned up many times. This sequence joins TRBV4-1 and TRBJ1-1, with TRBD1 as a possible D gene (6 bases). The CDR3 contains 16 residues. Trimming pared 5 bases from V and 6 bases from J, leaving 22 bases between. Germline lookup yields CDR1 MGHRA and CDR2 YSYEKL. The CDR3, as DNA: TGCGCCAGCAGCTTCGTAGGACAGAACCCGTCATCTGAAGCTTTCTTT. Its translation: CASSFVGQNPSSEAFF.

Of note for this clonotype: One end of the junction is discordant with germline, which a read error may explain. This sequence joins TRBV20-1 and TRBJ2-5; D may be TRBD2 (6 bases). The CDR3 covers 15 residues. Germline loops: CDR1 DFQATT, CDR2 SNEGSKA (reference sequence). The chain's CDR3 is CSARGPERSGEAQYF. CDR3 bases: TGCAGTGCCAGAGGACCGGAGAGGTCCGGGGAGGCCCAGTACTTC.

This clonotype was detected only a few times. The CDR3 here is CASSPRTSGKGTGELFF. CDR3 nucleotide sequence: TGTGCCAGCAGCCCCCGGACTAGCGGGAAAGGCACCGGGGAGCTGTTTTTT. V usage is TRBV7-8 and J usage is TRBJ2-2; 12 nucleotides agree with TRBD2. The CDR3 runs 17 residues. Losses at the gene ends were 5 bases for V and 4 bases for J; bases not matched to a gene: 8. The germline V gene encodes CDR1 SGHVS and CDR2 FQNEAQ.

This clonotype was counted ten times or more. The chain combines TRBV7-3 with TRBJ2-3; D remains unclear. V lost 0 bases and J 6 bases, leaving 7 bases between the germline ends. CDR1 SGHTA and CDR2 FQGTGA come from the germline V gene. There are 13 residues in the CDR3. Here the CDR3 reads CASSLTPGDTQYF. In nucleotides, the CDR3 is TGTGCCAGCAGCTTAACCCCGGGTGATACGCAGTATTTT. The whole variable domain, remainder taken from reference TRBV7-3 and TRBJ2-3, is GAGVSQTPSNKVTEKGKYVELRCDPISGHTALYWYRQSLGQGPEFLIYFQGTGAADDSGLPNDRFFAVRPEGSVSTLKIQRTERGDSAVYLCASSLTPGDTQYFGPGTRLTVL.

This clonotype showed up many times. This chain joins TRBV28 and TRBJ1-1; D remains unclear. From germline, CDR1 is MDHEN and CDR2 SYDVKM. CDR3 length: 12 residues. In nucleotides, the CDR3 is TGTGGTTCCCTAGGAATGAACACTGAAGCTTTCTTT. It yields the protein CGSLGMNTEAFF. Together with reference TRBV28 and TRBJ1-1, the CDR3 gives the full variable domain: DVKVTQSSRYLVKRTGEKVFLECVQDMDHENMFWYRQDPGLGLRLIYFSYDVKMKEKGDIPEGYSVSREKKERFSLILESASTNQTSMYLCGSLGMNTEAFFGQGTRLTVV.

The V and J genes are TRBV4-3 and TRBJ1-1, with a possible D match to TRBD1 (5 bases). The germline V gene has CDR1 LGHNA and CDR2 YSLEER. CDR3 length equals 15 residues. The V end lost 3 bases, the J end lost 3 bases, and 14 bases lay between the germline ends. CDR3 amino acids: CASSQVRTGDTEAFF. The CDR3 DNA reads as TGCGCCAGCAGCCAGGTCAGGACGGGGGACACTGAAGCTTTCTTT.

J is TRBJ2-5 and V is TRBV7-9; 11 bases agree with TRBD2. After removal of 3 bases from V and 2 bases from J, the junction contained 2 bases not matched to a gene. This CDR3 has 15 amino acids. Germline values: CDR1 SEHNR, CDR2 FQNEAQ (reference sequence). The DNA of the CDR3 is TGTGCCAGCAGCTTGACTAGCGGGGTGCAAGAGACCCAGTACTTC. This codes for CASSLTSGVQETQYF. The full variable domain, rest sourced from reference TRBV7-9 and TRBJ2-5, is DTGVSQNPRHKITKRGQNVTFRCDPISEHNRLYWYRQTLGQGPEFLTYFQNEAQLEKSRLLSDRFSAERPKGSFSTLEIQRTEQGDSAMYLCASSLTSGVQETQYFGPGTRLLVL.

This clonotype was observed at least ten times. The V call is TRBV7-2, the J call TRBJ1-6, with D hard to call. The CDR3 length is 12 residues. With 5 bases removed from V and 7 bases from J, the gap between germline ends came to 6 bases. CDR1 is SGHTA and CDR2 is FQGNSA in the germline V gene. The CDR3 DNA sequence: TGTGCCAGCAGCGAGACAAATTCACCCCTCCACTTT. It codes for CASSETNSPLHF.

This clonotype was recorded at least ten times. The chain couples TRBV20-1 to TRBJ1-2; D is unclear. CDR3 length: 13 residues. CDR1 is DFQATT, CDR2 SNEGSKA, per germline (reference sequence). V was shortened by 4 bases and J by 0 bases, with 9 bases between the two germline ends. The CDR3 sequence: CSAIEGTNYGYTF. CDR3 sequence (DNA): TGCAGTGCTATTGAGGGAACTAACTATGGCTACACCTTC.

This clonotype occurred many times. The chain employs TRBV20-1 and TRBJ2-1; 7 nucleotides align to TRBD1. Germline values: CDR1 DFQATT, CDR2 SNEGSKA (reference sequence). The junction had 9 bases not matched to a gene; V was cut back by 6 bases and J by 4 bases. There are 14 residues in the CDR3. In DNA, the CDR3 is TGCAGTGCCATTACCGGGACAGATTACAATGAGCAGTTCTTC. It translates to CSAITGTDYNEQFF.

This clonotype is hyperexpanded within its sample. The J gene is TRBJ2-5, the V gene TRBV2; perhaps TRBD2 as D (6 bases). The CDR3 is 15 residues long. V lost 7 bases to trimming and J lost 1 base, with 16 bases between them. Germline V gene lookup returns CDR1 SNHLY and CDR2 FYNNEI. The CDR3 DNA is TGTGCCAGCACAGAGGCGGGACTTCTCCAAGAGACCCAGTACTTC. Amino acid sequence: CASTEAGLLQETQYF.

This clonotype was seen ten or more times. The chain couples TRBV12-3 or TRBV12-4 to TRBJ1-5; weak D call: TRBD1 (5 bases). The V and J ends lost 2 bases and 3 bases respectively, with 11 bases between them. The CDR3 covers 15 residues. CDR3 loop: CASSLRGSTNQPQHF. CDR3 nucleotides: TGTGCCAGCAGTTTAAGGGGTTCCACCAATCAGCCCCAGCATTTT.

This clonotype was detected ten times or more. V gene TRBV12-3 or TRBV12-4 combines with J gene TRBJ1-4; D gene ambiguous. CDR3 length: 15 residues. Between the trimmed V and J ends, which lost 2 bases and 8 bases, there was a span of 15 bases. The chain's CDR3 is CASSLFFQAREKLFF. CDR3 DNA: TGTGCCAGCAGTTTATTCTTCCAGGCTCGGGAAAAACTGTTTTTT.

In its sample, this clonotype was seen many times. V gene TRBV5-1 combines with J gene TRBJ1-2; a possible D gene is TRBD1 (5 bases). V shed 0 bases and J shed 0 bases, with 12 bases lying between them. Germline loops: CDR1 SGHRS, CDR2 YFSETQ. The CDR3 sequence is 16 residues long. CDR3 DNA: TGCGCCAGCAGCTTGGGAGACAGACAAACTAACTATGGCTACACCTTC. It is translated as CASSLGDRQTNYGYTF.

The V gene is TRBV6-2 or TRBV6-3, the J gene TRBJ2-1; 14 nucleotides align to TRBD2. The CDR3 covers 20 residues. Unmatched junction bases numbered 16, after V lost 5 bases and J lost 4 bases. CDR1 and CDR2 from the germline V gene are MNHEY and SVGEGT. This CDR3 reads CASSDLGTTSGGALYNEQFF. The CDR3 nucleotides are TGTGCCAGCAGTGACCTCGGAACGACTAGCGGGGGGGCCCTATACAATGAGCAGTTCTTC.

In this sample, this clonotype turned up many times. The chain couples TRBV18 to TRBJ2-7; possibly TRBD1 or TRBD2 for D (5 bases each). Looked up from germline, CDR1 is KGHSH and CDR2 is LQKENI. Trimming removed 6 bases at V and 1 base at J, with 13 bases between. CDR3 length: 14 residues. The CDR3 region is CASSQRDDSYEQYF. Written as DNA, the CDR3 is TGTGCCAGCTCCCAAAGGGACGATTCCTACGAGCAGTACTTC.

Ten or more counts support this clonotype. The chain joins TRBV5-1 to TRBJ1-2; D may be TRBD1 (6 bases). Deletions cut 4 bases from V and 3 bases from J, with 22 bases between. Germline CDR1 is SGHRS and CDR2 is YFSETQ. The CDR3 extends over 17 amino acids. CDR3 in DNA: TGCGCCAGCAGCCGCCACAGGGCCCGCGACCGGTACTATGGCTACACCTTC. Translating gives CASSRHRARDRYYGYTF.

This chain joins TRBV24-1 and TRBJ2-1; 10 bases line up with TRBD2. CDR3 length: 15 residues. Trimming removed 5 bases from V and 2 bases from J; junction bases left unmatched: 2. Germline V gene sequence: CDR1 KGHDR, CDR2 SFDVKD. The CDR3 coding sequence is TGTGCCACCAGTGTAGCGGGAGGCCCCTACAATGAGCAGTTCTTC. Translating gives CATSVAGGPYNEQFF.

This clonotype has at least ten counts. The gene calls are TRBV29-1 and TRBJ2-7; D is possibly TRBD1 or TRBD2 (5 bases each). Germline CDR1 is SQVTM and CDR2 is ANQGSEA. This CDR3 has 16 residues. V lost 1 base and J lost 0, with 16 bases in between. The CDR3 bases are TGCAGCGTTGAAGGTCTAGGGGACCCAAGCTCCTACGAGCAGTACTTC. It is translated as CSVEGLGDPSSYEQYF.

At least ten counts were recorded for this clonotype. The chain has TRBV7-2 and TRBJ2-1; TRBD2 matches 7 bases. The germline V gene has CDR1 SGHTA and CDR2 FQGNSA. This CDR3 is built from 15 residues. The J segment lost 5 bases and the V segment lost 3 bases, leaving 7 bases of the junction unmatched. The CDR3 DNA sequence: TGTGCCAGCAGCTTCGCTCCGACTAGCAACAATGAGCAGTTCTTC. Amino acids: CASSFAPTSNNEQFF.

This clonotype was picked up many times. V is TRBV30 and J is TRBJ1-2; D is undetermined. Trimming removed 2 bases from V and 4 bases from J, with 8 bases in between. This CDR3 has 12 amino acids. Germline V gene sequence: CDR1 GTSNPN, CDR2 SVGIG (reference sequence). The CDR3 nucleotides read TGTGCCTGGAGTCATGGCAGCTATGGCTACACCTTC. It encodes CAWSHGSYGYTF.